The clone carrying this T cell receptor beta chain was seen ten or more times. Its specificity is unknown. Germline CDR1 reads SGHTA; CDR2 reads FQGNSA. V shed 2 bases and J 8 bases; nucleotides not matched to a gene: 5. There are 15 residues in the CDR3. Unique molecular identifiers were affixed to single, distinct cDNA molecules. Via MiXCR, TCRdb re-called the 5' RACE reads, giving one row per CDR3 protein. The sample lists 55,000 to 80,000 distinct CDR3 sequences, 7% to 10% occurring once. These data originate in a study of early T cells in non-severe SARS-CoV-2 infection. Study overall: Chains stayed unpaired after sequencing of bulk RNA from unsorted whole blood. Study-level results: Matching against VDJdb likely underestimated virus-specific expansions, favoring anti-spike CD8.

Sequencing was performed on whole blood, taken at baseline. This rearrangement joins TRBV7-2 to TRBJ2-1; 11 bases are a match to TRBD2. The TCR was taken from an adult who was a healthcare worker with PCR-confirmed SARS-CoV-2 infection or an uninfected control (not recorded which). The CDR3 DNA reads TGTGCCAGCAGCTTATTTACTAGCGGGAGTGATGAGCAGTTCTTC. It is translated as CASSLFTSGSDEQFF.